This is a list of T cell receptor beta chains from one sample in a study of blood T cells in healthy people across ages. TCRdb reprocessed the 5' RACE reads with MiXCR, giving one entry per CDR3 protein. Among 750,000 to 1,000,000 distinct CDR3 sequences, 25% to 35% were seen once, and the ten largest hold about a tenth. This same sample was also part of a study on T cells of mothers and their children.

The specimen was blood. These receptors were obtained from a middle-aged woman in good health. CDR3s include the opening cysteine and the closing phenylalanine or tryptophan. A D gene is named only where the DNA matches it firmly. The size of a clone is reported for some rows only, either as once, few or many, or as a class for expanded clones.

V: TRBV28
D: NA
size: NA
length: 16
J: TRBJ2-7
CDR3: CASSDIGVPSSYEQYF
DNA: TGTGCCAGCAGTGATATAGGGGTGCCCTCCTCCTACGAGCAGTACTTC

V: TRBV3-1
D: NA
size: many
length: 13
J: TRBJ1-6
CDR3: CASSQGTSSPLHF
DNA: TGTGCCAGCAGCCAAGGGACAAGCTCACCCCTCCACTTT

V: TRBV28
D: NA
size: few
length: 12
J: TRBJ2-4
CDR3: CASSLAQGIQYF
DNA: TGTGCCAGCAGTTTAGCTCAGGGGATTCAGTACTTC

V: TRBV29-1
D: NA
size: NA
length: 13
J: TRBJ1-1
CDR3: CSVGGGRCTEAFF
DNA: TGCAGCGTTGGTGGGGGAAGATGCACTGAAGCTTTCTTT

V: TRBV28
D: NA
size: NA
length: 15
J: TRBJ2-7
CDR3: CASSSGDRPDVEQYF
DNA: TGTGCCAGCAGTTCAGGGGACCGCCCCGACGTGGAGCAGTACTTC

V: TRBV5-1
D: NA
size: once
length: 12
J: TRBJ2-5
CDR3: CASSLDSTEQYF
DNA: TGCGCCAGCAGCTTGGATAGCACTGAGCAGTACTTC

V: TRBV12-3/TRBV12-4
D: NA
size: NA
length: 15
J: TRBJ1-1
CDR3: CASSLGVSGVTEAFF
DNA: TGTGCCAGCAGTTTAGGCGTTTCAGGGGTCACTGAAGCTTTCTTT

V: TRBV5-1
D: NA
size: few
length: 17
J: TRBJ2-3
CDR3: CASSPTAPGKGTDTQYF
DNA: TGCGCCAGCAGCCCGACGGCGCCCGGTAAGGGCACAGATACGCAGTATTTT

V: TRBV5-1
D: TRBD2
size: many
length: 16
J: TRBJ2-1
CDR3: CASSLASSGGAREQFF
DNA: TGCGCCAGCAGCTTGGCCTCTAGCGGGGGGGCTCGGGAGCAGTTCTTC

V: TRBV5-1
D: TRBD2
size: NA
length: 13
J: TRBJ2-5
CDR3: CASSRTSEETQYF
DNA: TGCGCCAGCAGCAGGACTAGCGAAGAGACCCAGTACTTC

V: TRBV29-1
D: NA
size: many
length: 16
J: TRBJ1-5
CDR3: CSASFSVAGNNQPQHF
DNA: TGCAGCGCCAGTTTTAGCGTAGCAGGGAACAATCAGCCCCAGCATTTT

V: TRBV5-6
D: NA
size: few
length: 17
J: TRBJ1-6
CDR3: CASSLKSGALNNSPLHF
DNA: TGTGCCAGCAGCTTGAAGTCGGGGGCTCTCAATAATTCACCCCTCCACTTT

V: TRBV7-2
D: NA
size: few
length: 17
J: TRBJ1-2
CDR3: CASIREPGGRPIYGYTF
DNA: TGTGCCAGCATTAGGGAACCGGGGGGCAGGCCCATCTATGGCTACACCTTC

V: TRBV7-2
D: TRBD1
size: NA
length: 15
J: TRBJ2-7
CDR3: CASSSRTGGTYEQYF
DNA: TGTGCCAGCAGCTCCCGGACAGGGGGCACCTACGAGCAGTACTTC

V: TRBV7-9
D: NA
size: few
length: 14
J: TRBJ1-2
CDR3: CASSSSVGNYGYTF
DNA: TGTGCCAGCAGCTCGAGCGTGGGGAACTATGGCTACACCTTC

V: TRBV29-1
D: NA
size: NA
length: 13
J: TRBJ2-1
CDR3: CSAGGSSQETQFF
DNA: TGCAGCGCCGGGGGTAGTAGCCAAGAGACCCAGTTCTTC

V: TRBV11-2
D: TRBD2
size: few
length: 17
J: TRBJ2-1
CDR3: CASRNGLAGGPINEQFF
DNA: TGTGCCAGCAGGAACGGGCTAGCGGGGGGGCCGATAAATGAGCAGTTCTTC

V: TRBV20-1
D: NA
size: few
length: 18
J: TRBJ2-2
CDR3: CSARDPSGGLASTGELFF
DNA: TGCAGTGCTAGAGATCCTTCGGGCGGACTTGCGAGCACCGGGGAGCTGTTTTTT

V: TRBV7-9
D: TRBD1
size: few
length: 15
J: TRBJ1-6
CDR3: CASGHGTGDNSPLHF
DNA: TGTGCCAGCGGTCACGGAACAGGGGATAATTCACCCCTCCACTTT

V: TRBV28
D: TRBD2
size: few
length: 16
J: TRBJ2-1
CDR3: CASSLLSSGGYNEQFF
DNA: TGTGCCAGCAGTTTATTGTCTAGCGGCGGATACAATGAGCAGTTCTTC

V: TRBV14
D: TRBD1
size: once
length: 14
J: TRBJ2-7
CDR3: CASSRLTGGNEQYF
DNA: TGTGCCAGCAGCCGATTAACAGGGGGCAATGAGCAGTACTTC

V: TRBV20-1
D: TRBD2
size: NA
length: 17
J: TRBJ2-1
CDR3: CSARDYLQRGVDNEQFF
DNA: TGCAGTGCTAGAGATTATTTGCAGCGGGGGGTCGACAATGAGCAGTTCTTC

V: TRBV2
D: NA
size: once
length: 10
J: TRBJ1-1
CDR3: CASGDGMAFF
DNA: TGTGCCAGTGGGGATGGGATGGCTTTCTTT

V: TRBV6-1
D: TRBD1
size: few
length: 14
J: TRBJ1-2
CDR3: CASSGGQAVYGYTF
DNA: TGTGCCAGCAGTGGAGGACAGGCCGTTTATGGCTACACCTTC

V: TRBV2
D: NA
size: NA
length: 14
J: TRBJ1-2
CDR3: CASREGAGNYGYTF
DNA: TGTGCCAGCAGGGAAGGTGCGGGCAACTATGGCTACACCTTC

V: TRBV6-2/TRBV6-3
D: NA
size: many
length: 13
J: TRBJ2-5
CDR3: CASTSNWGPTQYF
DNA: TGTGCCAGCACCTCGAACTGGGGTCCGACCCAGTACTTC

V: TRBV21-1
D: NA
size: once
length: 17
J: TRBJ2-3
CDR3: CASSNPGTSPSTDTQCF
DNA: TGTGCCAGCAGCAACCCCGGGACTAGTCCTAGCACAGATACGCAGTGTTTT

V: TRBV6-5
D: TRBD1
size: many
length: 16
J: TRBJ2-5
CDR3: CASSYPTTGGQETQYF
DNA: TGTGCCAGCAGTTACCCAACGACAGGGGGCCAAGAGACCCAGTACTTC

V: TRBV12-3/TRBV12-4
D: NA
size: NA
length: 13
J: TRBJ2-3
CDR3: CASRAGTTDTQYF
DNA: TGTGCCAGCAGGGCCGGGACCACAGATACGCAGTATTTT

V: TRBV28
D: NA
size: NA
length: 14
J: TRBJ2-3
CDR3: CASRSGSLTDTQYF
DNA: TGTGCCAGCAGGTCCGGGTCCCTCACAGATACGCAGTATTTT

V: TRBV12-3/TRBV12-4
D: NA
size: NA
length: 15
J: TRBJ1-4
CDR3: CASSLEGPVSEKLFF
DNA: TGTGCCAGCAGTTTAGAGGGGCCGGTGAGCGAAAAACTGTTTTTT

V: TRBV28
D: NA
size: NA
length: 14
J: TRBJ2-7
CDR3: CASTTGDGSYAQYF
DNA: TGTGCCAGCACCACGGGGGACGGCTCCTACGCGCAGTACTTC

V: TRBV25-1
D: NA
size: few
length: 15
J: TRBJ2-7
CDR3: CASSELAWAGHEQYF
DNA: TGTGCCAGCAGTGAATTAGCGTGGGCGGGTCACGAGCAGTACTTC

V: TRBV7-9
D: NA
size: few
length: 12
J: TRBJ2-1
CDR3: CASTFRGHEQFF
DNA: TGTGCCAGCACTTTCCGGGGGCATGAGCAGTTCTTC

V: TRBV4-3
D: NA
size: many
length: 14
J: TRBJ2-7
CDR3: CASSQDDSNYEQYF
DNA: TGCGCCAGCAGCCAAGATGACAGCAACTACGAGCAGTACTTC

V: TRBV6-2/TRBV6-3
D: TRBD2
size: NA
length: 17
J: TRBJ2-7
CDR3: CASSYSISAGGGHEQYF
DNA: TGTGCCAGCAGTTACTCGATATCAGCGGGGGGAGGCCACGAGCAGTACTTC

V: TRBV29-1
D: NA
size: few
length: 13
J: TRBJ1-5
CDR3: CSVESGYNQPQHF
DNA: TGCAGCGTTGAATCCGGGTACAATCAGCCCCAGCATTTT

V: TRBV5-1
D: TRBD1
size: NA
length: 17
J: TRBJ2-3
CDR3: CASSLMGTGGGTDTQYF
DNA: TGCGCCAGCAGCTTGATGGGGACAGGGGGTGGCACAGATACGCAGTATTTT

V: TRBV4-3
D: TRBD2
size: many
length: 19
J: TRBJ2-7
CDR3: CASSQDQGDSGGINYEQYF
DNA: TGCGCCAGCAGCCAAGATCAAGGGGATAGCGGGGGGATAAACTACGAGCAGTACTTC

V: TRBV10-3
D: TRBD2
size: NA
length: 15
J: TRBJ2-3
CDR3: CAISGLAGVTDTQYF
DNA: TGTGCCATCAGCGGACTAGCGGGGGTCACAGATACGCAGTATTTT

V: TRBV7-9
D: NA
size: NA
length: 15
J: TRBJ2-1
CDR3: CASSFGAGSYNEQFF
DNA: TGTGCCAGCAGCTTTGGGGCGGGGTCCTACAATGAGCAGTTCTTC

V: TRBV20-1
D: NA
size: NA
length: 15
J: TRBJ2-3
CDR3: CSARGRSGSTDTQYF
DNA: TGCAGTGCTAGAGGCCGCTCGGGGTCCACAGATACGCAGTATTTT

V: TRBV7-2
D: NA
size: many
length: 14
J: TRBJ2-3
CDR3: CASSSGRSTDTQYF
DNA: TGTGCCAGCAGCTCTGGGCGTTCCACAGATACGCAGTATTTT

V: TRBV20-1
D: NA
size: many
length: 13
J: TRBJ2-3
CDR3: CSAKANSLDTQYF
DNA: TGCAGTGCTAAGGCTAATTCCCTCGATACGCAGTATTTT

V: TRBV11-3
D: TRBD1
size: few
length: 16
J: TRBJ2-2
CDR3: CASSQSWTGTTGELFF
DNA: TGTGCCAGCAGCCAATCTTGGACAGGGACAACCGGGGAGCTGTTTTTT

V: TRBV28
D: TRBD1
size: NA
length: 14
J: TRBJ1-2
CDR3: CASTLTGTGYGYTF
DNA: TGTGCCAGCACCCTTACCGGGACAGGTTATGGCTACACCTTC